Presented here are 32 T cell receptor beta chains from one specimen sequenced in a study of control samples from healthy donors and cancer patients. Sequencing was performed with immunoSEQ multiplex PCR; in TCRdb, only in-frame clones are kept and a portion is missing. The sample has 25,000 to 30,000 clones; 65% to 90% are singletons. Sequenced material: PBMCs. These receptors were collected from a woman aged 55-69 years with head and neck cancer.

The V call is TRBV6-2 or TRBV6-3, the J call TRBJ1-1; maybe TRBD1 (5 bases). V was pared by 4 bases and J by 7 bases, with 13 bases between. The CDR3 extends over 13 amino acids. Germline CDR1 MNHEY, CDR2 SVGEGT. CDR3 region: CASSLRGAYEAFF. In DNA, the CDR3 is TGTGCCAGCAGTTTACGGGGCGCCTATGAAGCTTTCTTT.

V is TRBV12-3 or TRBV12-4 and J is TRBJ2-1; D gene unclear. V was clipped by 9 bases and J by 7 bases, with 10 bases between them. This CDR3 is built from 11 residues. The CDR3 region has the DNA TGTGCCAGTGCTACTTTTAATGAGCAGTTCTTC. It specifies CASATFNEQFF.

The chain couples TRBV10-2 to TRBJ1-1; D gene unclear. V gave up 3 bases and J gave up 5 bases, with 7 bases separating them. Germline V gives CDR1 WSHSY, CDR2 SAAADI. This CDR3 is 12 amino acids long. This CDR3 is CASSDPSTEAFF. The CDR3 DNA is TGCGCCAGCAGTGACCCTTCTACTGAAGCTTTCTTT.

This clone has just one count. This sequence joins TRBV7-9 and TRBJ1-5; possible D gene TRBD1, 5 bases. V was cut by 5 bases and J by 4 bases, with 12 bases left in between. The CDR3 totals 14 residues. Germline CDR1 SEHNR, CDR2 FQNEAQ (reference sequence). DNA of the CDR3: TGTGCCAGCAGCATTCAGGGTCTGAATCAGCCCCAGCATTTT. Its protein product is CASSIQGLNQPQHF.

This clone appeared a few times. The V call is TRBV6-5, the J call TRBJ1-2, with D unclear. The CDR3 extends over 15 amino acids. Between the trimmed V and J ends, which lost 5 bases and 2 bases, there was a span of 15 bases. The germline gives CDR1 MNHEY, CDR2 SVGAGI. The CDR3 coding sequence is TGTGCCAGCAGTCAGTCGCCCCCCGAGAACTATGGCTACACCTTC. It translates to CASSQSPPENYGYTF.

The rearrangement links TRBV9 to TRBJ1-1; no clear D. The CDR3 covers 14 residues. Germline CDR1 reads SGDLS; CDR2 reads YYNGEE. The germline V and J ends were trimmed by 0 bases and 4 bases, with 10 bases remaining between them. This CDR3 reads CASSVDLGSTEAFF. Written as DNA, the CDR3 is TGTGCCAGCAGCGTAGATCTAGGTAGCACTGAAGCTTTCTTT.

The V call is TRBV6-5, the J call TRBJ2-3; 7 nucleotides match TRBD2. Trimming cost V 2 bases and J 0 bases; bases outside gene matches: 2. This CDR3 has 15 residues. Germline loops: CDR1 MNHEY, CDR2 SVGAGI. Here the CDR3 reads CASSYSGKSTDTQYF. The CDR3 bases are TGTGCCAGCAGTTACAGCGGGAAAAGCACAGATACGCAGTATTTT.

This chain connects TRBV6-1 to TRBJ1-1; D unclear. Germline CDR1 and CDR2: MNHNS and SASEGT. The CDR3 extends over 16 amino acids. V was trimmed by 3 bases and J by 4 bases, leaving 18 bases between them. CDR3: CASSDLGPRRSTEAFF. The CDR3 nucleotides are TGTGCCAGCAGTGATTTGGGTCCCAGGAGGAGCACTGAAGCTTTCTTT.

This clone was recorded once. The gene calls are TRBV3-1 (or the pseudogene TRBV3-2) and TRBJ1-1, with 10 bases matching TRBD1. The germline V gene encodes CDR1 LGHDT and CDR2 YNNKEL (reference sequence). The CDR3 covers 15 residues. The ends lost 3 bases at V and 3 bases at J; junction bases unmatched: 4. The CDR3 loop is CASSHRTGGDTEAFF. DNA of the CDR3: TGTGCCAGCAGCCATCGGACAGGGGGAGACACTGAAGCTTTCTTT.

The gene calls are TRBV3-1 (or the pseudogene TRBV3-2) and TRBJ1-6; D gene ambiguous. Trimming took 1 base from V and 6 from J, leaving 7 bases between them. The germline gives CDR1 LGHDT, CDR2 YNNKEL (reference sequence). This CDR3 comprises 14 residues. The DNA of the CDR3 is TGTGCCAGCAGCCAAGTAGAGGGTAATTCACCCCTCCACTTT. It encodes CASSQVEGNSPLHF.

This chain links TRBV9 with TRBJ2-3; D call uncertain. This CDR3 contains 13 residues. From germline, CDR1 is SGDLS and CDR2 YYNGEE. V lost 1 base, J lost 5 bases, and 8 bases lay in between. The CDR3 coding sequence is TGTGCCAGCAGCGTATTCCAAGGAGATACGCAGTATTTT. Translation: CASSVFQGDTQYF.

This clone has only one observation. The chain couples TRBV27 to TRBJ2-7, with TRBD1 as a possible D gene (5 bases). This CDR3 region has 13 residues. The V end lost 5 bases, the J end lost 3 bases, and 11 bases lay between the germline ends. The germline gives CDR1 MNHEY, CDR2 SMNVEV (reference sequence). The CDR3 DNA sequence: TGTGCCAGCAGTCCAGGGATGGGCTACGAGCAGTACTTC. Encoded protein: CASSPGMGYEQYF.

The genes are TRBV7-3 and TRBJ2-6, with 9 nucleotides matching TRBD1. Germline lookup yields CDR1 SGHTA and CDR2 FQGTGA. V lost 3 bases to trimming and J lost 0 bases; unmatched junction nucleotides: 0. CDR3 length: 16 residues. The CDR3 protein is CASSLTGGSGANVLTF. DNA for the CDR3: TGTGCCAGCAGCTTGACAGGGGGCTCTGGGGCCAACGTCCTGACTTTC.

Only one count was recorded for this clone. The chain is built from TRBV19 and TRBJ1-5; maybe TRBD1 (5 bases). V was shortened by 2 bases and J by 0 bases, with 11 bases between the two germline ends. The CDR3 has 16 amino acids. The germline CDR1 and CDR2 sequences are LNHDA and SQIVND (reference sequence). DNA for the CDR3: TGTGCCAGTAGTATACGTTTCGGGGCTAGCAATCAGCCCCAGCATTTT. Translation gives CASSIRFGASNQPQHF.

V usage is TRBV4-3 and J usage is TRBJ2-7; 12 bases are a match to TRBD2. The CDR3 is made up of 17 amino acids. The germline V gene encodes CDR1 LGHNA and CDR2 YSLEER. V lost 0 bases and J lost 4; bases outside the gene matches: 7. The CDR3 bases are TGCGCCAGCAGCCAAGATCGACTAGCGGGAGCAAGGTACGAGCAGTACTTC. The encoded protein is CASSQDRLAGARYEQYF.

The chain combines TRBV21-1 with TRBJ1-5; the table's D call, TRBD1, was not checked against the DNA. TRBV21-1 is marked as a pseudogene. The CDR3 is 15 amino acids. The CDR3 coding sequence is TGTGCCAGCAGCACTGGGACAGCACACAATCAGCCCCAGCATTTT. This encodes CASSTGTAHNQPQHF.

The rearrangement links TRBV7-6 to TRBJ1-1; 9 bases match TRBD1. The ends lost 5 bases at V and 0 bases at J; junction bases unmatched: 4. This CDR3 has 15 residues. The germline CDR1 and CDR2 sequences are SGHVS and FNYEAQ. CDR3 DNA: TGTGCCAGCAGCGTCGGGACAGGGATGAACACTGAAGCTTTCTTT. Amino acid sequence: CASSVGTGMNTEAFF.

The chain has TRBV27 and TRBJ1-1; D not resolved. The germline gives CDR1 MNHEY, CDR2 SMNVEV (reference sequence). V dropped 4 bases and J dropped 0 bases, with 6 bases sitting between them. CDR3 length: 13 amino acids. The CDR3 is CASSSSVNTEAFF. The CDR3 region has the DNA TGTGCCAGCAGTTCCTCAGTGAACACTGAAGCTTTCTTT.

The V gene is TRBV27, the J gene TRBJ2-1; 9 nucleotides agree with TRBD1. There are 13 residues in the CDR3. Trimming at V came to 7 bases and at J to 8 bases, leaving 6 bases not matched to a gene. CDR1 is MNHEY, CDR2 SMNVEV, per germline (reference sequence). In DNA, the CDR3 is TGTGCCAGCACGGACAGGGGTCGGGATGAGCAGTTCTTC. Translated, it gives CASTDRGRDEQFF.

The rearrangement links TRBV19 to TRBJ2-7, with TRBD1 identical over 7 bases. V gave up 7 bases and J gave up 1 base; unmatched junction bases: 7. There are 14 residues in the CDR3. CDR1 is LNHDA, CDR2 SQIVND, per germline (reference sequence). CDR3 sequence reads: CASTTATGSYEQYF. For the CDR3, the DNA is TGTGCCAGTACGACCGCGACAGGGTCCTACGAGCAGTACTTC.

The chain is built from TRBV7-2 and TRBJ2-1, with TRBD2 identical over 7 bases. Per germline, CDR1 SGHTA and CDR2 FQGNSA. The V gene end was trimmed by 1 base and the J gene end by 4 bases; junction bases not matched to a gene: 7. There are 16 residues in the CDR3. CDR3 region: CASSLVGGSPYNEQFF. The CDR3 nucleotides are TGTGCCAGCAGCTTAGTCGGCGGGAGCCCTTACAATGAGCAGTTCTTC.

About this clone: The germline gene is not matched at one end of the junction; a read error may be the cause. The V call is TRBV7-7, the J call TRBJ2-3, with D perhaps TRBD2 (5 bases). Germline V gene lookup returns CDR1 SSHAT and CDR2 FNYEAQ (reference sequence). This CDR3 spans 15 amino acids. The CDR3 DNA follows: TGTGCTAGCAGCTTGGATGTCGGGGGCACAGATACGCAGTATTTT. This sequence encodes CASSLDVGGTDTQYF.

This rearrangement joins TRBV7-9 to TRBJ2-7, with 8 positions matching TRBD2. Unmatched junction bases numbered 11, after V lost 5 bases and J lost 5 bases. This CDR3 is built from 15 residues. Germline V gene lookup returns CDR1 SEHNR and CDR2 FQNEAQ (reference sequence). The CDR3 DNA reads as TGTGCCAGCAGCCTTAACGGGGGGGGCCCGCACGAGCAGTACTTC. It is translated as CASSLNGGGPHEQYF.

The chain combines TRBV12-3 or TRBV12-4 with TRBJ2-5; maybe TRBD2 (6 bases). This CDR3 has 13 amino acids. Trimming removed 6 bases from V and 5 bases from J, with 13 bases in between. The CDR3 protein is CASRGGYPETQYF. CDR3 nucleotides: TGTGCCAGCAGAGGAGGGTACCCGGAGACCCAGTACTTC.

The V call is TRBV19, the J call TRBJ2-7; possibly TRBD2 for D (7 bases). The V gene lost 3 bases and the J gene lost 7 bases, with 13 bases spanning the gap. CDR1 and CDR2 (germline): LNHDA, SQIVND (reference sequence). The CDR3 extends over 13 amino acids. The CDR3 sequence: CASSMGGTREQYF. Written as DNA, the CDR3 is TGTGCCAGTAGTATGGGGGGGACACGGGAGCAGTACTTC.

This chain connects TRBV6-2 or TRBV6-3 to TRBJ1-5; 7 nucleotides agree with TRBD1. Germline V gene lookup returns CDR1 MNHEY and CDR2 SVGEGT. Trimming removed 5 bases from V and 4 bases from J; junction bases left unmatched: 5. The CDR3 is 14 residues long. The CDR3 region has the DNA TGTGCCAGCAGTCCACGACAGGGAAATCAGCCCCAGCATTTT. It codes for CASSPRQGNQPQHF.

This rearrangement joins TRBV6-2 or TRBV6-3 to TRBJ1-2, with D unresolved. CDR1 is MNHEY, CDR2 SVGEGT, per germline. The CDR3 is made up of 13 amino acids. Between the trimmed V and J ends, which lost 2 bases and 8 bases, there was a span of 12 bases. CDR3 DNA: TGTGCCAGCAGTTACGATCCCTCCGTAGGCTACACCTTC. This codes for CASSYDPSVGYTF.

This rearrangement joins TRBV5-4 to TRBJ2-5, with 11 bases matching TRBD2. V trimming: 2 bases; J trimming: 2 bases; junction bases outside the gene matches: 2. Per the germline V gene, CDR1 is SGHNT and CDR2 is YYREEE (reference sequence). The CDR3 sequence is 15 residues long. The CDR3 bases are TGTGCCAGCAGCTTTCGACTAGCGGGGCAAGAGACCCAGTACTTC. Its protein product is CASSFRLAGQETQYF.

The rearrangement joins TRBV5-6 to TRBJ1-2; tentatively, D is TRBD1 (5 bases). The germline gives CDR1 SGHDT, CDR2 YYEEEE. The CDR3 runs 13 residues. V lost 9 bases, J lost 0 bases, and 12 bases lay in between. CDR3: CATGGRPNYGYTF. Here the CDR3 DNA reads TGTGCCACCGGGGGACGACCTAACTATGGCTACACCTTC. Looking up the rest from reference TRBV5-6 and TRBJ1-2 gives the full variable domain: DAGVTQSPTHLIKTRGQQVTLRCSPKSGHDTVSWYQQALGQGPQFIFQYYEEEERQRGNFPDRFSGHQFPNYSSELNVNALLLGDSALYLCATGGRPNYGYTFGSGTRLTVV.

The chain links TRBV5-4 to TRBJ2-6, with D unresolved. V lost 4 bases to trimming and J lost 0 bases, with 5 bases between them. The CDR3 runs to 14 residues. The germline gives CDR1 SGHNT, CDR2 YYREEE (reference sequence). The CDR3, as DNA: TGTGCCAGCAGCATAGACTCTGGGGCCAACGTCCTGACTTTC. Its protein is CASSIDSGANVLTF.

The V and J genes are TRBV6-2 or TRBV6-3 and TRBJ1-2; D perhaps matches TRBD1 (6 bases). This CDR3 has 15 residues. Looked up from germline, CDR1 is MNHEY and CDR2 is SVGEGT. The V and J ends lost 5 bases and 4 bases respectively, with 17 bases between them. The DNA for the CDR3 is TGTGCCAGCAGTGACGCTACAGGGAATGGCTATGGCTACACCTTC. Amino acid sequence: CASSDATGNGYGYTF.

V and J are TRBV6-5 and TRBJ1-3; 10 nucleotides align to TRBD1. The CDR3 is 15 residues long. Germline CDR1 reads MNHEY; CDR2 reads SVGAGI. Trimming removed 5 bases from V and 2 bases from J; junction bases left unmatched: 3. The CDR3 DNA reads TGTGCCAGCAGTCCCGGGACAGGGGCTGGAAACACCATATATTTT. Protein product: CASSPGTGAGNTIYF.